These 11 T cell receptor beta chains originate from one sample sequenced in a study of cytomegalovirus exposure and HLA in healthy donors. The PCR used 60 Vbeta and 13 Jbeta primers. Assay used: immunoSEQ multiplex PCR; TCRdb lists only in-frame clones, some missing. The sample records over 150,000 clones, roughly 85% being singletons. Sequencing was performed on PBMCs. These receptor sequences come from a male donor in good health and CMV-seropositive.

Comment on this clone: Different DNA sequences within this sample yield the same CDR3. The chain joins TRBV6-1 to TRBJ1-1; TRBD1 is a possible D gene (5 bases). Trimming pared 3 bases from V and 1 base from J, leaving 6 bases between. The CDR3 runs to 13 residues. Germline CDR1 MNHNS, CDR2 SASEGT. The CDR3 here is CASSDQGNTEAFF. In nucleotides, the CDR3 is TGTGCCAGCAGTGACCAGGGGAACACTGAAGCTTTCTTT.

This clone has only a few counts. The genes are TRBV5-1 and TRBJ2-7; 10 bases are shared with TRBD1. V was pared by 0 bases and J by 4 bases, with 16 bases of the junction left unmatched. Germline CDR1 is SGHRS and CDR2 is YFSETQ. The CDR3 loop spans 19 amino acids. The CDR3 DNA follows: TGCGCCAGCAGCTTGGGCTTTAGGACAAGACAGGGGGCCTGGTACGAGCAGTACTTC. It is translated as CASSLGFRTRQGAWYEQYF.

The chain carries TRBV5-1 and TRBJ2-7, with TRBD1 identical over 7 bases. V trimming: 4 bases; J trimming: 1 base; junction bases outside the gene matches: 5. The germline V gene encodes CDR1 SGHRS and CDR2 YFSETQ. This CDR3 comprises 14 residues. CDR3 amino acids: CASSRGDSSYEQYF. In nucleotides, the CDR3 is TGCGCCAGCAGCAGAGGGGACAGTTCCTACGAGCAGTACTTC. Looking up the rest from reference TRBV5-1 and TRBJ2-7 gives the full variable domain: KAGVTQTPRYLIKTRGQQVTLSCSPISGHRSVSWYQQTPGQGLQFLFEYFSETQRNKGNFPGRFSGRQFSNSRSEMNVSTLELGDSALYLCASSRGDSSYEQYFGPGTRLTVT.

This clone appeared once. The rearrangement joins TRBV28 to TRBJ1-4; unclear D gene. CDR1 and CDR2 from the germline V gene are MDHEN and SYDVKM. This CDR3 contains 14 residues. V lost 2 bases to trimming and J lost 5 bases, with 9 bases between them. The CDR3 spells CASSLGSHNEKLFF. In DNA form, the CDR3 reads TGTGCCAGCAGTTTAGGGAGCCACAATGAAAAACTGTTTTTT.

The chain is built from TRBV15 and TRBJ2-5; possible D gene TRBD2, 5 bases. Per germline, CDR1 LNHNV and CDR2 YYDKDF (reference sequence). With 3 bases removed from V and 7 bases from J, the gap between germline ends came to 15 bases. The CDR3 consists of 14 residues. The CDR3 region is CATSRGEEVATQYF. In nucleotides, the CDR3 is TGTGCCACCAGCAGGGGAGAGGAGGTAGCGACCCAGTACTTC.

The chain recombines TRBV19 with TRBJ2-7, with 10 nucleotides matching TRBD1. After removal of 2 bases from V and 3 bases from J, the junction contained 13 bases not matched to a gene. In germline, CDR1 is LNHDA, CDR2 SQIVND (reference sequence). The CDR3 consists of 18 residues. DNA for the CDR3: TGTGCCAGTAGTATATCCCCCCAAACCGGGACAGGGGACTACGAGCAGTACTTC. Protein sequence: CASSISPQTGTGDYEQYF.

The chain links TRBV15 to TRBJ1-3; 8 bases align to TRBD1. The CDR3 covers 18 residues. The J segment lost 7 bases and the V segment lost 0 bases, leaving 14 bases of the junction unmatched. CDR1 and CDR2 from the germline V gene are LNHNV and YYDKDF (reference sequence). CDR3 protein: CATSRDGFGQGKRNTIYF. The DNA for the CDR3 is TGTGCCACCAGCAGAGATGGGTTCGGACAGGGCAAAAGGAACACCATATATTTT.

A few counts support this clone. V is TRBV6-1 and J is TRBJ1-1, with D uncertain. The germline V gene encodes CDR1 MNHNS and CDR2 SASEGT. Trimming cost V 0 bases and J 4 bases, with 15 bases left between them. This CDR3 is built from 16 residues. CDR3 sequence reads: CASSEALVLTGTEAFF. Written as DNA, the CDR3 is TGTGCCAGCAGTGAAGCGCTGGTCCTCACGGGCACTGAAGCTTTCTTT.

CDR3 nucleotide sequence: TGTGCCAGCAGCGTAGGCGGGGCGACCTACAATGAGCAGTTCTTC. Translation gives CASSVGGATYNEQFF. V and J are TRBV9 and TRBJ2-1; D may be TRBD2 (6 bases). CDR3 length equals 15 residues. Trimming cost V 0 bases and J 2 bases, with 9 bases left between them. Looked up from germline, CDR1 is SGDLS and CDR2 is YYNGEE. Using reference TRBV9 and TRBJ2-1 for the parts outside the CDR3, the full variable domain is DSGVTQTPKHLITATGQRVTLRCSPRSGDLSVYWYQQSLDQGLQFLIQYYNGEERAKGNILERFSAQQFPDLHSELNLSSLELGDSALYFCASSVGGATYNEQFFGPGTRLTVL.

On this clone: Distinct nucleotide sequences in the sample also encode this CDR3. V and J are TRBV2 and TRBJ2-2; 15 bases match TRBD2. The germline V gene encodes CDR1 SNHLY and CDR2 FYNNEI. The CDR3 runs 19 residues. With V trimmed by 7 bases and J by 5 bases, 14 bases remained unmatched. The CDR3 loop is CASTGRGLAGGLGTGELFF. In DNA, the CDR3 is TGTGCCAGCACCGGGAGGGGACTAGCGGGAGGATTGGGGACCGGGGAGCTGTTTTTT.

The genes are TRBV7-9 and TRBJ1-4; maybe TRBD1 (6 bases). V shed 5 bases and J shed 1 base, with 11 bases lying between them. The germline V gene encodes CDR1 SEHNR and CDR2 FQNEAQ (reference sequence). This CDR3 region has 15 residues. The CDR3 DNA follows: TGTGCCAGCAGCCCCCGAGGGGGAACTAATGAAAAACTGTTTTTT. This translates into CASSPRGGTNEKLFF.